This TCR beta chain was sequenced for a study of blood T cell repertoires in COVID-19. V was trimmed by 0 bases and J by 6 bases, leaving 13 bases between them. This CDR3 spans 15 amino acids. The V gene's germline CDR1 is LNHDA and CDR2 SQIVND (reference sequence). TCRdb's copy holds only in-frame clones and misses some; the assay was immunoSEQ multiplex PCR. Of about 260,000 clones in the sample, roughly 86% were seen once. Sequenced material: PBMCs or T cells enriched from blood (not recorded which). V gene TRBV19 combines with J gene TRBJ2-3; tentative D call: TRBD2 (5 bases). This receptor was obtained from a woman in her forties or fifties who had recovered from COVID-19. CDR3 residues: CASSIDPYPGDTQYF. CDR3 nucleotides: TGTGCCAGTAGTATAGACCCCTATCCGGGGGATACGCAGTATTTT.